The next 10 T cell receptor beta chains were all read from a single sample in a study of CD8 T cells in ankylosing spondylitis. TCRdb processed the 5' RACE reads anew with MiXCR; each CDR3 protein has one entry. Here the sample spans 200,000 to 250,000 distinct CDR3 sequences, around 8% being singletons. What was sequenced was blood, either unsorted or a sorted T cell fraction (not recorded which). All receptors derive from a female donor with ankylosing spondylitis or in good health (not recorded which).

Comment on this clonotype: One base away lies a much larger clone, so this may be a sequencing read error. V gene TRBV11-3 combines with J gene TRBJ1-1, with D unclear. CDR1 and CDR2 from the germline V gene are SGHNT and YENEEA. The CDR3 totals 13 residues. CDR3 amino acids: CVSSFTPNTEAFF. The CDR3 nucleotides read TGTGTCAGCAGCTTTACACCGAACACTGAAGCTTTCTTT.

This clonotype occurred many times. The chain is built from TRBV9 and TRBJ1-5; D not resolved. Germline CDR1 is SGDLS and CDR2 is YYNGEE. V was shortened by 0 bases and J by 7 bases, with 14 bases between the two germline ends. This CDR3 comprises 15 residues. The CDR3 sequence is CASSVGVTHGQPQHF. CDR3 sequence (DNA): TGTGCCAGCAGCGTAGGGGTCACCCACGGGCAGCCCCAGCATTTT.

This clonotype showed up many times. V and J are TRBV12-3 or TRBV12-4 and TRBJ2-6, with TRBD2 identical over 8 bases. The CDR3 is 17 residues long. The V and J ends lost 6 bases and 6 bases, in that order; junction bases with no gene match: 13. This chain's CDR3 is CASSRRTSPLLANVLTF. In nucleotides, the CDR3 is TGTGCCAGCAGCCGGAGGACTAGCCCGTTATTGGCCAACGTCCTGACTTTC.

The V and J genes are TRBV4-3 and TRBJ1-2; unclear D gene. Trimming took 1 base from V and 2 from J, leaving 5 bases between them. The CDR3 has 13 amino acids. From germline, CDR1 is LGHNA and CDR2 YSLEER. The CDR3 DNA follows: TGCGCCAGCAGCCAAGTGGGGAACTATGGCTACACCTTC. This translates into CASSQVGNYGYTF.

This clonotype was seen repeatedly, ten times or more. DNA of the CDR3: TGCAGCGTTCCGGGGGCGCTGGCCGGGGAGCTGTTTTTT. Translating gives CSVPGALAGELFF. The chain recombines TRBV29-1 with TRBJ2-2; TRBD1 or TRBD2 may be the D gene (6 bases each). V was clipped by 5 bases and J by 6 bases, with 13 bases between them. CDR3 length equals 13 residues. CDR1 is SQVTM and CDR2 is ANQGSEA in the germline V gene.

There are many counts of this clonotype. V is TRBV3-1 and J is TRBJ2-2; no firm D call. Germline assignment: CDR1 LGHDT and CDR2 YNNKEL (reference sequence). Trimming took 4 bases from V and 6 from J, leaving 12 bases between them. The CDR3 spans 14 residues. Written as DNA, the CDR3 is TGTGCCAGCAGCCGGGATGAGATCCCCGGGGAGCTGTTTTTT. This sequence encodes CASSRDEIPGELFF.

This clonotype has a handful of counts. The V and J genes are TRBV11-2 and TRBJ2-3; D is possibly TRBD1 or TRBD2 (5 bases each). This CDR3 region has 18 residues. Germline CDR1 is SGHAT and CDR2 is FQNNGV. V lost 4 bases and J lost 0, with 20 bases in between. The CDR3 here is CASSSPPGRSTSTDTQYF. CDR3 nucleotides: TGTGCCAGCAGCTCGCCCCCGGGACGGTCTACTAGCACAGATACGCAGTATTTT.

This clonotype showed up many times. The chain joins TRBV7-2 to TRBJ2-7; D is possibly TRBD1 or TRBD2 (5 bases each). V lost 3 bases and J lost 2, with 11 bases in between. The CDR3 is 14 amino acids. Germline values: CDR1 SGHTA, CDR2 FQGNSA. CDR3 DNA: TGTGCCAGCAGCTTCTCGGGACGGACCTACGAGCAGTACTTC. This codes for CASSFSGRTYEQYF. The full variable domain, its missing parts supplied by reference TRBV7-2 and TRBJ2-7, is GAGVSQSPSNKVTEKGKDVELRCDPISGHTALYWYRQSLGQGLEFLIYFQGNSAPDKSGLPSDRFSAERTGGSVSTLTIQRTQQEDSAVYLCASSFSGRTYEQYFGPGTRLTVT.

This clonotype was counted ten times or more. The rearrangement links TRBV10-2 to TRBJ2-3; 10 nucleotides line up with TRBD2. Germline CDR1 and CDR2: WSHSY and SAAADI. V shed 8 bases, J shed 1 base, and the junction held 3 bases outside the gene matches. The CDR3 has 14 residues. The DNA for the CDR3 is TGCGCCAGCGGCGGACTAGCGGGCACAGATACGCAGTATTTT. It encodes CASGGLAGTDTQYF.

This clonotype was counted ten times or more. The chain uses TRBV5-1 and TRBJ1-2; D not certain. V shed 4 bases and J shed 2 bases, with 12 bases lying between them. The germline CDR1 and CDR2 sequences are SGHRS and YFSETQ. CDR3 length: 14 residues. The CDR3 coding sequence is TGCGCCAGCAGCCCCCGCACGGGGAACTATGGCTACACCTTC. It specifies CASSPRTGNYGYTF.